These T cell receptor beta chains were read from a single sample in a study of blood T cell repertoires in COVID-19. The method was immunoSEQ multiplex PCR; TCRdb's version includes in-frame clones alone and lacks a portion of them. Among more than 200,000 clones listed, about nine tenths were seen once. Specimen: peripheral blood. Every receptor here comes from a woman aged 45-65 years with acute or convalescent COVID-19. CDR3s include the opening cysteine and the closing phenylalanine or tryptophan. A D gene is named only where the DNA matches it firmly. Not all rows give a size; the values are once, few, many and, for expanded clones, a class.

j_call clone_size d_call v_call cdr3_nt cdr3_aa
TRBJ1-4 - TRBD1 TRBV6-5 TGTGCCAGCAGTCCGCGGGACAGGGTTGAAAAACTGTTTTTT CASSPRDRVEKLFF
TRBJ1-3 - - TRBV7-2 TGTGCCAGCAAAGACGGGGGTTCTGGAAACACCATATATTTT CASKDGGSGNTIYF
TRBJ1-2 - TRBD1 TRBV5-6 TGTGCCAGCAGCTTAGACAGGGAGATGGACTATGGCTACACCTTC CASSLDREMDYGYTF
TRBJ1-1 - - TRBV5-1 TGCGCCAGCAGCTTACAGGGACGGACTGAAGCTTTCTTT CASSLQGRTEAFF
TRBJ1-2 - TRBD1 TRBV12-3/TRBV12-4 TGTGCCACCGGGGACAGGGGAAAGGTTGGCTACACCTTC CATGDRGKVGYTF
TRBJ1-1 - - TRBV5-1 TGCGCCAGCAGCTTTTCCCCGAGTGAGGGAGAAGCTTTCTTT CASSFSPSEGEAFF
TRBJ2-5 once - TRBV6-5 TGTGCCAGCAGTCTAGGGATGGGGCGAGAGACCCAGTACTTC CASSLGMGRETQYF
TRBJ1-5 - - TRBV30 TGTGCCTGGAGTGTACGTCAGACAGGCAATCAGCCCCAGCATTTT CAWSVRQTGNQPQHF
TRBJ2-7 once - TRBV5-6 TGTGCCAGCAGCTTGGTTGGCCCCCTCCGCGAGCAGTACTTC CASSLVGPLREQYF
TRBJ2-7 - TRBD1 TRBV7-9 TGTGCCAGCGGGACAGTTTTCTACGAGCAGTACTTC CASGTVFYEQYF
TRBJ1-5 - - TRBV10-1 TGCGCCAGCAGTGAGGGCAGGTTCCAGCCCCAGCATTTT CASSEGRFQPQHF
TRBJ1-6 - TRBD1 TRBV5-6 TGTGCCAGCAGCTTGGTCCGGGACAGCCCCTATAATTCACCCCTCCACTTT CASSLVRDSPYNSPLHF
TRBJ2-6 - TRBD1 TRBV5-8 TGTGCCAGCAGCTTGGAGACAGGGACTGGGGCCAACGTCCTGACTTTC CASSLETGTGANVLTF
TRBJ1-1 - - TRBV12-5 TGTGCTAGTGGTTTTAGCGGCGGATGGAACACTGAAGCTTTCTTT CASGFSGGWNTEAFF
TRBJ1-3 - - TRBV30 TGTGCCTGGAGTCCACCGGGATGGAGAAACACCATATATTTT CAWSPPGWRNTIYF
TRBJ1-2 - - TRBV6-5 TGTGCCAGCAGAATGGACAGAAACTATGGCTACACCTTC CASRMDRNYGYTF
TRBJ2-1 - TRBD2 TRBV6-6 TGTGCCAGCAAGCTAGCGGGAGGGCCCCAGCAGTTCTTC CASKLAGGPQQFF
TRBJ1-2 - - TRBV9 TGTGCCAGCAGCGTGGACTCGTCCATTAACTATGGCTACACCTTC CASSVDSSINYGYTF
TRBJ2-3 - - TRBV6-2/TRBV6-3 TGTGCCAGCAGTTACGAAGGGGGACAAGGTACGCAGTATTTT CASSYEGGQGTQYF
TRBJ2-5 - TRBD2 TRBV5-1 TGCGCCAGCAGCTCGGAGCGGGGAGAGACCCAGTACTTC CASSSERGETQYF
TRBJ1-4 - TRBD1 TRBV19 TGTGCCAGTACCCTGGGGGGAAGACAGGGAAAACTGTTTTTT CASTLGGRQGKLFF
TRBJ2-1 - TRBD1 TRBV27 TGTGCCAGCAGTTTATCGAAGGACAGGGGCGGCGAGCAGTTCTTC CASSLSKDRGGEQFF
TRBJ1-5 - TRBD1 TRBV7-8 TGTGCCAGCAGCTTGCTCGGGACAGTCAATCAGCCCCAGCATTTT CASSLLGTVNQPQHF
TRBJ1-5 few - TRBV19 TGTGCCAGTAGGATGCAGGGGCCCAATCAGCCCCAGCATTTT CASRMQGPNQPQHF
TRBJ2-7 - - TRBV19 TGTGCCAGTAGTATTACCTTGGGGCAGGGTCGGGACGAGCAGTACTTC CASSITLGQGRDEQYF
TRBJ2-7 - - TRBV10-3 TGTGCCATCAATAAGAACGGAGACTCGGACGAGCAGTACTTC CAINKNGDSDEQYF
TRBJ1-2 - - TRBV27 TGTGCCAGCTTACAGGGTCATGGCTACACCTTC CASLQGHGYTF
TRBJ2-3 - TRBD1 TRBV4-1 TGCGCCAGCAGCCAAGATTCGAGGGGGCGGCAGTATTTT CASSQDSRGRQYF
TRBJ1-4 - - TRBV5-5 TGTGCCAGCAGCTTGGAAGGAGGCGGGGGTGAAAAACTGTTTTTT CASSLEGGGGEKLFF
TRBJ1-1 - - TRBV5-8 TGTGCCAGCAGCCGGGGTAATGCGGGGGACACTGAAGCTTTCTTT CASSRGNAGDTEAFF
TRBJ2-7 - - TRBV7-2 TGTGCCAGCAGCTATTATAGTTACGAGCAGTACTTC CASSYYSYEQYF
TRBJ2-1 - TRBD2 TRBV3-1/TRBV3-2 TGTGCCAGCAGCGAGAGCGGGATCACTGGGGATGAGCAGTTCTTC CASSESGITGDEQFF
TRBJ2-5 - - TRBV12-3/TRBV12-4 TGTGCCAGCAGTGGTACAGGGAGCGAGACCCAGTACTTC CASSGTGSETQYF
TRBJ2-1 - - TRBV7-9 TGTGCCAGCAGCTTTATTACCGACAGTAGCTCCTACAATGAGCAGTTCTTC CASSFITDSSSYNEQFF
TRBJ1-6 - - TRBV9 TGTGCCAGCAGCCAAAGCTACTCCACCCCCTCGGCCCTCCACTTT CASSQSYSTPSALHF
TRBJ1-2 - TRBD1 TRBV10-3 TGTGCCATCTCTCCCAGGGGGCAGGGGACACACTATGGCTACACCTTC CAISPRGQGTHYGYTF
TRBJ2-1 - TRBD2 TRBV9 TGTGCCAGCAGCGCGGGACTAGCGGGAGGGCCTTCCTACAATGAGCAGTTCTTC CASSAGLAGGPSYNEQFF
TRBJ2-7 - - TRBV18 TGTGCCAGCTCATCCAGCTTTTCCAACCACTGGAGCTCCTACGAGCAGTACTTC CASSSSFSNHWSSYEQYF
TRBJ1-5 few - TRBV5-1 TGCGCCAGCAGCTTGGACAGCTTTAGCAATCAGCCCCAGCATTTT CASSLDSFSNQPQHF
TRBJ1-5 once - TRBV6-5 TGTGCCAGCAAACAGATCTATAGCAATCAGCCCCAGCATTTT CASKQIYSNQPQHF
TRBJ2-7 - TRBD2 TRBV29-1 TGCAGCGTTGAACTAGCGGGAGTTCGCGAGCAGTACTTC CSVELAGVREQYF
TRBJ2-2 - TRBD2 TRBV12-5 TGTGCTAGTGGTTTGGCCCGGACTAGCGGGGCGAACACCGGGGAGCTGTTTTTT CASGLARTSGANTGELFF
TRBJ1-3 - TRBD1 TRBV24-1 TGTGCCACCACTCGAAGACAGGGAGGATCTGGAAACACCATATATTTT CATTRRQGGSGNTIYF
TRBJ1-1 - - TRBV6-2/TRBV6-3 TGTGCCAGCAGTCCCGACCGGACAGTAAGCCCCCATGGAGCTTTCTTT CASSPDRTVSPHGAFF
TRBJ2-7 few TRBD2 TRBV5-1 TGCGCCAGCAGTTCCGGACTAGCGGGAGTAAGCGAGCAGTACTTC CASSSGLAGVSEQYF
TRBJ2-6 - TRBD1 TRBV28 TGTGCCAGCAGCACAGGGGGCGCTTGGGCCAACGTCCTGACTTTC CASSTGGAWANVLTF
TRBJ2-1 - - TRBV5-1 TGCGCCAGCAGCTTGGAAGGGGAACCCTACAATGAGCAGTTCTTC CASSLEGEPYNEQFF
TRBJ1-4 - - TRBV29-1 TGCAGCGTGGGGAGGGTAATAGGCGAAAAACTGTTTTTT CSVGRVIGEKLFF
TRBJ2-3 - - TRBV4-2 TGTGCCAGCAGCCAAGGGGCAGGGAGCACAGATACGCAGTATTTT CASSQGAGSTDTQYF
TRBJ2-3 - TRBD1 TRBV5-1 TGCGCCAGCAGCCTAGGACAGGGGGCCACAGATACGCAGTATTTT CASSLGQGATDTQYF
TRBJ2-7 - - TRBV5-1 TGCGCCAGCAGCTTGGTCGGCGGAACCTACGAGCAGTACTTC CASSLVGGTYEQYF
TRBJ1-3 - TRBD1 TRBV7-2 TGTGCCAGCAGCCCCGGGACAGGTACTGGAAACACCATATATTTT CASSPGTGTGNTIYF
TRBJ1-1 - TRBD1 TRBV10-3 TGTGCCATCAGGTCACAGGGGAAGGGTGAAGCTTTCTTT CAIRSQGKGEAFF